This T cell receptor beta chain was sequenced in a study of shared clonotypes between healthy human individuals. Broader study findings: Clonotypes which were not shared had lower generation probabilities than clonotypes that all four donors shared.

Many counts were recorded for this clone. The antigen remains undetermined. Execution of the assay was at deep level. When replicate PCRs were run on sorted subsets, they used 200 ng DNA, tens of thousands of T cell genomes. In the original processing: Filtering differed for immunoSEQ, which gave only junction sequences without quality scores. Measured with immunoSEQ multiplex PCR; TCRdb has only the in-frame clones, and not every one. That table gives V, J and clone size, and the DNA gave D and trimming. This sample has about 1.1 million clones, with 75% to 85% found just once. The sequenced material came from memory CD4+ T cells from PBMCs. Indicated subset: CD45RA-negative fraction. The clonotype was recovered from a man younger than 35 in good health. Some clones in this sample may be carry-over from other donors' samples.

The CDR3 region has the DNA TGTGCCAGCAGTTCGGTGTGGGGAACAGCGAGCTCCTACGAGCAGTACTTC. Amino acid sequence: CASSSVWGTASSYEQYF. This chain links TRBV28 with TRBJ2-7; no firm D call. With 4 bases removed from V and 0 bases from J, the gap between germline ends came to 19 bases. The CDR3 is 17 residues long. The germline gives CDR1 MDHEN, CDR2 SYDVKM. The full variable domain, completed using reference TRBV28 and TRBJ2-7, is DVKVTQSSRYLVKRTGEKVFLECVQDMDHENMFWYRQDPGLGLRLIYFSYDVKMKEKGDIPEGYSVSREKKERFSLILESASTNQTSMYLCASSSVWGTASSYEQYFGPGTRLTVT.